This T cell receptor (beta chain) was sequenced in a study of a mutant IDH1 vaccine in newly diagnosed glioma. Study-level results: Detectable vaccine-induced immune responses arose in approximately 93% of patients.

Time point defined: week 47, end of study. Vaccination used 300 ug of mutant IDH1 20-mer peptide per dose, with topical imiquimod. Eight vaccinations were given in weeks 1, 3, 5, 7, 11, 15, 19 and 23. In the case of this clone: Its specificity is not known.

Germline CDR1 and CDR2: MDHEN and SYDVKM. The CDR3 loop spans 12 amino acids. V lost 3 bases to trimming and J lost 12 bases, with 9 bases between them. The protocol was immunoSEQ multiplex PCR, while the TCRdb copy is restricted to in-frame clones and leaves out a portion. The repertoire holds tens of thousands of clones, with roughly four fifths as singletons. This chain connects TRBV28 to TRBJ1-6; D not certain. The sample here was PBMCs, taken from a glioma patient whose treatment included an IDH1 peptide vaccine. The clonotype originates from a woman in her forties or fifties with glioma. Written as DNA, the CDR3 is TGTGCCAGCAGTTTTACCACGGAACCCCTCCACTTT. Its translation is CASSFTTEPLHF.